The sequence of this TCR beta chain was determined in a study of shared T cell receptors in the human thymus. The CDR3 covers 16 residues. The germline V gene encodes CDR1 MGHRA and CDR2 YSYEKL. Trimming took 0 bases from V and 11 from J, leaving 22 bases between them. This clone was seen a handful of times. Other DNA variants within this sample encode the same CDR3. The table came from immunoSEQ multiplex PCR; TCRdb's copy has only in-frame clones and leaves some out. This table has about 730,000 clones, approximately 85% appearing once. These data were also reused for a study on human thymus T cells.

J is TRBJ1-1 and V is TRBV4-1; D unclear. The specimen was thymocytes. This sequence was found in a girl under three years old with a congenital heart defect. CDR3 bases: TGCGCCAGCAGCCAAGATGTCGCCTCCAGAGCGGGTGTGGCTTTCTTT. Translation: CASSQDVASRAGVAFF.